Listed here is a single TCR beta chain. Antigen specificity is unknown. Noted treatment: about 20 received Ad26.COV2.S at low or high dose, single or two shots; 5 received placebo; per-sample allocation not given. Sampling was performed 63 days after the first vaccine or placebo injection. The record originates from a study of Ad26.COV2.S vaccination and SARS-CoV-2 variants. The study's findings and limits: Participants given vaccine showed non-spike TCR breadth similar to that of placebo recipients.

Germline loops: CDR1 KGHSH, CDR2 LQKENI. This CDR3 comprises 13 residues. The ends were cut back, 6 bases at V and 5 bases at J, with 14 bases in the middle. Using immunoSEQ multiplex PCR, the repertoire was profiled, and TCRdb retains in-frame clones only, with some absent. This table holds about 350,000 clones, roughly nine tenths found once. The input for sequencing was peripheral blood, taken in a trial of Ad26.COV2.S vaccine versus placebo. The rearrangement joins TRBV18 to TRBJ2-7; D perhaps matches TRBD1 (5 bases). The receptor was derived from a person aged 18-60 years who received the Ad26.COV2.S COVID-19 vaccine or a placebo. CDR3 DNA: TGTGCCAGCTCCCCCGACAGACTCAACGAGCAGTACTTC. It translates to CASSPDRLNEQYF.